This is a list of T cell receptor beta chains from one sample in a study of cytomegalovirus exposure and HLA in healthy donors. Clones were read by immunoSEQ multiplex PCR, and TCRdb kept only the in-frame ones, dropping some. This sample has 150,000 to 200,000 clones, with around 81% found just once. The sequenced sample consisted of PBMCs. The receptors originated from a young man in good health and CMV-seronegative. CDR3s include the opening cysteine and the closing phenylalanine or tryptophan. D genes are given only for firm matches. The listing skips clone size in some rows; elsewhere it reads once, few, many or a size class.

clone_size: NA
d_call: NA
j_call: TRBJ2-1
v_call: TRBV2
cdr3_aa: CASSAQGNEQFF
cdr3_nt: TGTGCCAGCAGTGCGCAGGGCAATGAGCAGTTCTTC

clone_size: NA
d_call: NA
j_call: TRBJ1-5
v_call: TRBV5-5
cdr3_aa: CASSNSNQPQHF
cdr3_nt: TGTGCCAGCAGCAATTCGAATCAGCCCCAGCATTTT

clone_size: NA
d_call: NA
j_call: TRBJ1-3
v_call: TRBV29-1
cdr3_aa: CSVIQDPGNTIYF
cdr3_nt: TGCAGCGTTATACAGGATCCCGGAAACACCATATATTTT

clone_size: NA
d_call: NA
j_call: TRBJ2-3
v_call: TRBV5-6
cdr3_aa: CASSLTGPGETDTQYF
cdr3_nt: TGTGCCAGCAGCTTAACGGGGCCAGGGGAAACAGATACGCAGTATTTT

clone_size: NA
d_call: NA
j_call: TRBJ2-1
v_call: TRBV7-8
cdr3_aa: CASRDLYRVSYNEQFF
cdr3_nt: TGTGCCAGCAGGGACCTTTACAGGGTTTCCTACAATGAGCAGTTCTTC

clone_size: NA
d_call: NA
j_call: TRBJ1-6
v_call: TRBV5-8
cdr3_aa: CASSLQGPHF
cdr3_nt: TGTGCCAGCAGCTTGCAGGGCCCCCACTTT

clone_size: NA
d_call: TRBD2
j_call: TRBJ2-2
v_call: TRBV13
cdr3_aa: CASSLEKLAGVTGELFF
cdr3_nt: TGTGCCAGCAGCTTAGAGAAACTAGCGGGAGTAACCGGGGAGCTGTTTTTT

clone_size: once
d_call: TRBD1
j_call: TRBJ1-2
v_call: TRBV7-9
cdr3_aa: CASSSTGAYYGYTF
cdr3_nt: TGTGCCAGCAGCTCAACAGGGGCGTACTATGGCTACACCTTC

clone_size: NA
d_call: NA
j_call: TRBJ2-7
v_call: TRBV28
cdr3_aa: CASSDTAYEQYF
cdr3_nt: TGTGCCAGCAGTGACACAGCCTACGAGCAGTACTTC

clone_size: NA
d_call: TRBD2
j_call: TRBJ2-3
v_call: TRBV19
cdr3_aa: CASSQPGGDTQYF
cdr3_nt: TGTGCCAGTTCCCAGCCCGGGGGGGATACGCAGTATTTT

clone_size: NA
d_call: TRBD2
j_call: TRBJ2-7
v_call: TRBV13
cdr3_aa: CASSFGLAGLYEQYF
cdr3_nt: TGTGCCAGCAGCTTCGGACTAGCGGGATTGTACGAGCAGTACTTC

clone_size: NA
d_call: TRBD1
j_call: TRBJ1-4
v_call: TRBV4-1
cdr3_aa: CASSRGQGPYEKLFF
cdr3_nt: TGCGCCAGCAGCCGCGGACAGGGACCTTATGAAAAACTGTTTTTT

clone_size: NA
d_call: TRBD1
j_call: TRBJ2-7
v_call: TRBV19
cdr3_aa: CASSNPGQGSDEQYF
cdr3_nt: TGTGCCAGTAGTAACCCGGGACAGGGGAGTGACGAGCAGTACTTC

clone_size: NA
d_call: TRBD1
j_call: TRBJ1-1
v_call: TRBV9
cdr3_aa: CASSVEPTGGGTEAFF
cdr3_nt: TGTGCCAGCAGCGTAGAACCGACAGGGGGTGGCACTGAAGCTTTCTTT

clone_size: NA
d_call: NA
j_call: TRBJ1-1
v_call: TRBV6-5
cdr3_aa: CASSHGTEAFF
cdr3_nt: TGTGCCAGCAGTCACGGGACTGAAGCTTTCTTT

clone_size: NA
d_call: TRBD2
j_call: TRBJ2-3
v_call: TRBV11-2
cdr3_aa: CASTPIAGAHPDTQYF
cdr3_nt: TGTGCCAGCACCCCAATAGCGGGAGCGCATCCAGATACGCAGTATTTT

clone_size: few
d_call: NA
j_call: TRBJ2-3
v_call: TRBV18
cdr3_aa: CASSPPTRGTDTQYF
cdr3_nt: TGTGCCAGCTCACCACCGACGAGGGGCACAGATACGCAGTATTTT

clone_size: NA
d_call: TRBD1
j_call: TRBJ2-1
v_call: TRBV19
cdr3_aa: CASSIADRVAYNEQFF
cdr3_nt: TGTGCCAGTAGTATAGCGGACAGGGTTGCGTACAATGAGCAGTTCTTC

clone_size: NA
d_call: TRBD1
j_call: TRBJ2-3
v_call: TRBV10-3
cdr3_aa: CAITLTGGASTQYF
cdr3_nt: TGTGCCATCACCCTGACAGGGGGCGCGAGTACGCAGTATTTT

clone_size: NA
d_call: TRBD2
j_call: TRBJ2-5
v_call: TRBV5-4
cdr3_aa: CASSPGLAGFQETQYF
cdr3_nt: TGTGCCAGCAGCCCAGGACTAGCGGGCTTCCAAGAGACCCAGTACTTC

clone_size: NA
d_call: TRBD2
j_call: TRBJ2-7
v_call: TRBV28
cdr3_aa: CASSLVGSGREQYF
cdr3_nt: TGTGCCAGCAGTTTAGTGGGTAGCGGGAGGGAGCAGTACTTC

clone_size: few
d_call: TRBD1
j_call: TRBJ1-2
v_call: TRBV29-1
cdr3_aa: CSVEGGQGGGYTF
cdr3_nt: TGCAGCGTTGAGGGAGGACAGGGAGGTGGCTACACCTTC

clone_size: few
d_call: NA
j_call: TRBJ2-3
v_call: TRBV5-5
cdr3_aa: CASSLGGVKDTQYF
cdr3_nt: TGTGCCAGCAGTTTAGGGGGGGTTAAAGATACGCAGTATTTT

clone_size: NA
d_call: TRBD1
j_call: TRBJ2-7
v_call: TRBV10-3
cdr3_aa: CAITGQDLGEQYF
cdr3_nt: TGTGCCATCACGGGACAGGACCTGGGCGAGCAGTACTTC

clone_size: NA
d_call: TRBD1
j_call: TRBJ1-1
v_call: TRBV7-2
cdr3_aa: CASSSQGVTNTEAFF
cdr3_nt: TGTGCCAGCAGTTCCCAGGGGGTTACGAACACTGAAGCTTTCTTT

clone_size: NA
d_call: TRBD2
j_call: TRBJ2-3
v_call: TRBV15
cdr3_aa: CATSSRLAGYPDTQYF
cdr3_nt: TGTGCCACCAGCTCCCGACTAGCGGGATACCCAGATACGCAGTATTTT